This entry lists 19 T cell receptor beta chains sequenced from one sample in a study of CD8+ T cells in alopecia areata. RNA extraction was followed by reverse transcription into cDNA, which acted as the sequencing template. Libraries were prepared by immunoSEQ multiplex PCR; TCRdb keeps only in-frame clonotypes and omits some of them. This table has 200,000 to 250,000 clones, approximately 61% appearing once. Sequencing used CD4+ T cells sorted from blood, obtained at week 0. The receptors were gathered from a human donor with alopecia areata.

Of note for this clone: Different DNA sequences within this sample yield the same CDR3. The V and J genes are TRBV6-5 and TRBJ1-5, with a possible D match to TRBD1 (5 bases). The length of the CDR3 is 15 residues. The germline V gene encodes CDR1 MNHEY and CDR2 SVGAGI. The V end lost 0 bases, the J end lost 2 bases, and 8 bases lay between the germline ends. The CDR3 region has the DNA TGTGCCAGCAGTTACTCGGGGGGGGGCAATCAGCCCCAGCATTTT. Its translation is CASSYSGGGNQPQHF.

V is TRBV2 and J is TRBJ1-2; a possible D gene is TRBD1 (6 bases). The CDR3 is 15 amino acids. The V end lost 4 bases, the J end lost 0 bases, and 12 bases lay between the germline ends. The germline V gene encodes CDR1 SNHLY and CDR2 FYNNEI. The CDR3 DNA follows: TGTGCCAGCAGTGGGGTCAGGGGATCTAACTATGGCTACACCTTC. Its protein is CASSGVRGSNYGYTF.

This clone was seen a handful of times. The gene calls are TRBV11-2 and TRBJ1-2, with unresolved D. Germline assignment: CDR1 SGHAT and CDR2 FQNNGV. This CDR3 is 12 amino acids long. Trimming stripped 5 bases from V and 4 bases from J, with 8 bases between. CDR3 DNA sequence: TGTGCCAGCAGCCTTCTCTTCTATGGCTACACCTTC. Protein product: CASSLLFYGYTF.

This clone came up a few times. The chain links TRBV30 to TRBJ1-1; D is unclear. V lost 4 bases to trimming and J lost 1 base, with 13 bases between them. The CDR3 runs 14 residues. Germline loops: CDR1 GTSNPN, CDR2 SVGIG (reference sequence). As DNA, the CDR3 is TGTGCCTGGACTTCAGCGGTTAGGAACACTGAAGCTTTCTTT. Protein sequence: CAWTSAVRNTEAFF.

The chain carries TRBV29-1 and TRBJ1-1, with D possibly matching TRBD1 (5 bases). The CDR3 contains 12 residues. Germline loops: CDR1 SQVTM, CDR2 ANQGSEA. V was clipped by 7 bases and J by 5 bases, with 14 bases between them. CDR3 amino acids: CSAQGGVTEAFF. In DNA form, the CDR3 reads TGCAGCGCCCAAGGAGGGGTAACTGAAGCTTTCTTT.

This rearrangement joins TRBV20-1 to TRBJ2-5; the D is unclear. The CDR3 length is 11 residues. Germline V CDR1 and CDR2: DFQATT, SNEGSKA (reference sequence). V was pared by 3 bases and J by 5 bases, with 7 bases between. The CDR3 DNA is TGCAGTGCTAGTTATCGGGAGACCCAGTACTTC. It is translated as CSASYRETQYF.

Only one count was recorded for this clone. This chain joins TRBV29-1 and TRBJ2-3, with 7 bases lining up with TRBD1. CDR1 and CDR2 from the germline V gene are SQVTM and ANQGSEA. The CDR3 sequence is 13 residues long. V was clipped by 5 bases and J by 1 base; unmatched bases: 3. CDR3 sequence (DNA): TGCAGCGTTACCGGGACAGGCACAGATACGCAGTATTTT. Amino acids: CSVTGTGTDTQYF.

The CDR3 bases are TGTGCCTGGAGGCAGAACACTGAAGCTTTCTTT. This translates into CAWRQNTEAFF. The chain recombines TRBV30 with TRBJ1-1; D not certain. Trimming stripped 3 bases from V and 1 base from J, with 3 bases between. Germline V gene lookup returns CDR1 GTSNPN and CDR2 SVGIG (reference sequence). The CDR3 runs 11 residues.

The chain joins TRBV15 to TRBJ1-2; 7 bases fit TRBD1. Trimming removed 1 base from V and 1 base from J; junction bases left unmatched: 12. Germline V gene lookup returns CDR1 LNHNV and CDR2 YYDKDF (reference sequence). The CDR3 sequence is 18 residues long. CDR3 sequence reads: CATSRGLVGTDFNYGYTF. CDR3 sequence (DNA): TGTGCCACCAGCAGAGGGTTAGTCGGGACAGACTTTAACTATGGCTACACCTTC.

The chain employs TRBV11-2 and TRBJ1-2; D not certain. Germline V lookup: CDR1 SGHAT, CDR2 FQNNGV. V gave up 4 bases and J gave up 0 bases, with 18 bases separating them. The CDR3 length is 17 residues. This chain's CDR3 is CASSSRRRGAANYGYTF. The CDR3 nucleotides are TGTGCCAGCAGCTCACGACGGCGGGGAGCGGCTAACTATGGCTACACCTTC.

The chain combines TRBV5-1 with TRBJ2-7; maybe TRBD2 (7 bases). V shed 6 bases and J shed 6 bases, with 19 bases lying between them. This CDR3 region has 14 residues. Per the germline V gene, CDR1 is SGHRS and CDR2 is YFSETQ. CDR3 sequence reads: CASTGGGSPLEQYF. The CDR3 DNA follows: TGCGCCAGCACCGGGGGCGGGAGTCCCCTCGAGCAGTACTTC.

V usage is TRBV29-1 and J usage is TRBJ2-1; maybe TRBD1 (5 bases). Germline V gene data show CDR1 as SQVTM and CDR2 as ANQGSEA. V shed 6 bases and J shed 3 bases, with 12 bases lying between them. This CDR3 comprises 13 residues. Written as DNA, the CDR3 is TGCAGCGTAAGGGGCATACTCTACAATGAGCAGTTCTTC. Protein sequence: CSVRGILYNEQFF.

In its sample, this clone was seen a few times. The chain couples TRBV6-6 to TRBJ2-3, with D hard to call. This CDR3 has 13 amino acids. From germline, CDR1 is MNHNY and CDR2 SVGAGI (reference sequence). Trimming stripped 3 bases from V and 0 bases from J, with 4 bases between. CDR3 in DNA: TGTGCCAGCAGTTATCGCAGCACAGATACGCAGTATTTT. Amino acids: CASSYRSTDTQYF.

The J gene is TRBJ2-5, the V gene TRBV9; 12 bases are shared with TRBD2. The CDR3 consists of 16 residues. Trimming at V came to 0 bases and at J to 2 bases, leaving 2 bases not matched to a gene. Germline V lookup: CDR1 SGDLS, CDR2 YYNGEE. CDR3 nucleotides: TGTGCCAGCAGCGTAGGGCTAGCGGGAGGGCAAGAGACCCAGTACTTC. Translated, it gives CASSVGLAGGQETQYF.

The CDR3: CASSQGRYNSPLHF. The CDR3 DNA sequence: TGTGCCAGCAGCCAGGGACGGTATAATTCACCCCTCCACTTT. V and J are TRBV14 and TRBJ1-6; possibly TRBD1 for D (5 bases). The CDR3 has 14 residues. Deletions cut 3 bases from V and 4 bases from J, with 7 bases between. The germline V gene encodes CDR1 SGHDN and CDR2 FVKESK. Combining the CDR3 with reference TRBV14 and TRBJ1-6 gives the whole variable domain EAGVTQFPSHSVIEKGQTVTLRCDPISGHDNLYWYRRVMGKEIKFLLHFVKESKQDESGMPNNRFLAERTGGTYSTLKVQPAELEDSGVYFCASSQGRYNSPLHFGNGTRLTVT.

The chain joins TRBV29-1 to TRBJ1-2; 10 bases align to TRBD1. The CDR3 sequence is 15 residues long. CDR1 and CDR2 (germline): SQVTM, ANQGSEA. Trimming took 7 bases from V and 4 from J; bases not matched to a gene: 12. The CDR3 loop is CSASRDRGIGYGYTF. DNA for the CDR3: TGCAGCGCGTCCCGGGACAGGGGTATCGGCTATGGCTACACCTTC.

This clone was recorded a few times. V gene TRBV9 combines with J gene TRBJ2-3; D gene uncertain. The V end lost 1 base, the J end lost 2 bases, and 8 bases lay between the germline ends. The CDR3 runs 14 residues. Germline values: CDR1 SGDLS, CDR2 YYNGEE. CDR3 residues: CASSVYDSTDTQYF. In DNA form, the CDR3 reads TGTGCCAGCAGCGTATACGACTCCACAGATACGCAGTATTTT. The full variable domain, with the rest looked up from reference TRBV9 and TRBJ2-3, is DSGVTQTPKHLITATGQRVTLRCSPRSGDLSVYWYQQSLDQGLQFLIQYYNGEERAKGNILERFSAQQFPDLHSELNLSSLELGDSALYFCASSVYDSTDTQYFGPGTRLTVL.

This chain connects TRBV5-1 to TRBJ1-2; no definite D call. CDR3 length: 15 amino acids. V was clipped by 3 bases and J by 2 bases, with 14 bases between them. Per the germline V gene, CDR1 is SGHRS and CDR2 is YFSETQ. DNA for the CDR3: TGCGCCAGCAGCTCCGGAGACCCGAAGAACTATGGCTACACCTTC. It codes for CASSSGDPKNYGYTF. Together with reference TRBV5-1 and TRBJ1-2, the CDR3 gives the full variable domain: KAGVTQTPRYLIKTRGQQVTLSCSPISGHRSVSWYQQTPGQGLQFLFEYFSETQRNKGNFPGRFSGRQFSNSRSEMNVSTLELGDSALYLCASSSGDPKNYGYTFGSGTRLTVV.

V and J are TRBV4-1 and TRBJ2-3, with a possible D match to TRBD2 (6 bases). Trimming cost V 0 bases and J 2 bases, with 15 bases left between them. The V gene's germline CDR1 is MGHRA and CDR2 YSYEKL. This CDR3 comprises 17 residues. DNA of the CDR3: TGCGCCAGCAGCCAAGATCAGGCGGGAAAGGTCACAGATACGCAGTATTTT. It codes for CASSQDQAGKVTDTQYF.